Sequencing of this T cell receptor (beta chain) was carried out in a study of T cell repertoires in ileal Crohn's disease. TCRdb's table, derived via immunoSEQ multiplex PCR, lists solely in-frame clones and lacks some. This repertoire shows 1,500 to 2,000 clones, around 89% found once; its top ten account for approximately 4.3%. As for this clone: Its target is not known.

The CDR3 extends over 13 amino acids. The germline CDR1 and CDR2 sequences are WSHSY and SAAADI. V was cut by 4 bases and J by 4 bases, with 11 bases left in between. Study outcomes and limitations: Compared with non-smokers, active smokers at surgery showed more clonal expansions. Mucosal expansions were suggested to be mainly CD8 T cells.

Regarding time point: neoterminal ileum biopsy at postoperative endoscopy, about 6 months after surgery. The chain has TRBV10-2 and TRBJ2-7; the D gene is possibly TRBD2 (6 bases). This receptor was identified in an adult with Crohn's disease. The specimen sequenced was ileal tissue. The CDR3 sequence is CASSVGGGYEQYF. In nucleotides, the CDR3 is TGCGCCAGCAGTGTCGGGGGAGGTTACGAGCAGTACTTC.